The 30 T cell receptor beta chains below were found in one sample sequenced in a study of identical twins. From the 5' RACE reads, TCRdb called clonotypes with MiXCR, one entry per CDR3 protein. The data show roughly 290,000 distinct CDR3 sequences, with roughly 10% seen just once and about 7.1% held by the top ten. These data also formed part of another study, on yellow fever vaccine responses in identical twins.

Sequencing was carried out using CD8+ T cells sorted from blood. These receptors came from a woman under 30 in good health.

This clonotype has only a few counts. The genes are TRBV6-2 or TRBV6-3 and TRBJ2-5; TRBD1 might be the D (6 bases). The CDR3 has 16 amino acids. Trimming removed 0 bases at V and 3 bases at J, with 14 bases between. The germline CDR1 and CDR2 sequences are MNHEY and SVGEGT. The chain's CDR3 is CASSYSKYREEETQYF. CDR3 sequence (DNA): TGTGCCAGCAGTTACTCGAAGTACAGGGAAGAAGAGACCCAGTACTTC.

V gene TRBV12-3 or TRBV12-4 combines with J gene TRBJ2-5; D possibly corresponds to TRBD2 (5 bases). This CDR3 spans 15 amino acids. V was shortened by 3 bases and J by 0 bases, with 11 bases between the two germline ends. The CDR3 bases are TGTGCCAGCAGTTTCAAAGGCGGGTACCAAGAGACCCAGTACTTC. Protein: CASSFKGGYQETQYF.

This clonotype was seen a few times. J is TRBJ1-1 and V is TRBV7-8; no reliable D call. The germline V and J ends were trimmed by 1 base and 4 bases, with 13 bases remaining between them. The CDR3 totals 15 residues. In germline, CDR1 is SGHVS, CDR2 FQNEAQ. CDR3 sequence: CASSLEEGSGTEAFF. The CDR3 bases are TGTGCCAGCAGCTTAGAAGAGGGCTCGGGCACTGAAGCTTTCTTT.

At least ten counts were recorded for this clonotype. The CDR3 bases are TGTGCCAGCAGCCGAAGCCCGGGACTAGCGGGAATTCCCTACGAGCAGTACTTC. This sequence encodes CASSRSPGLAGIPYEQYF. The V call is TRBV21-1, the J call TRBJ2-7; the D call in the table, TRBD2, was not verified against the DNA. TRBV21-1 is termed a pseudogene. The CDR3 contains 18 residues.

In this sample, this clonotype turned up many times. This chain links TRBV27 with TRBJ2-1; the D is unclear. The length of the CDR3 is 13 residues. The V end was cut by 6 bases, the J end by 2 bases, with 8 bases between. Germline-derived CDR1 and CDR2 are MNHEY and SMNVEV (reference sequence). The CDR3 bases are TGTGCCAGCAGCATACATGCCTACAATGAGCAGTTCTTC. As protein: CASSIHAYNEQFF.

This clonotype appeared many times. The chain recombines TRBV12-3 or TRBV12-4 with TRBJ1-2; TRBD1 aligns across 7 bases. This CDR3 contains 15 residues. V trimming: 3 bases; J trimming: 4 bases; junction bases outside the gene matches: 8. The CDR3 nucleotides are TGTGCCAGCAGTTTCACAGGGGAGTACATCTATGGCTACACCTTC. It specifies CASSFTGEYIYGYTF.

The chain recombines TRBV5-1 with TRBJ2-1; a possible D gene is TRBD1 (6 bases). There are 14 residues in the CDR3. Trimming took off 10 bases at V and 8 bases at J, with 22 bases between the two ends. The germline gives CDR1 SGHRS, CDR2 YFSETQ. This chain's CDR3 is CASESDSIGYEQFF. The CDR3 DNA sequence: TGCGCCTCCGAATCGGACAGTATTGGGTATGAGCAGTTCTTC.

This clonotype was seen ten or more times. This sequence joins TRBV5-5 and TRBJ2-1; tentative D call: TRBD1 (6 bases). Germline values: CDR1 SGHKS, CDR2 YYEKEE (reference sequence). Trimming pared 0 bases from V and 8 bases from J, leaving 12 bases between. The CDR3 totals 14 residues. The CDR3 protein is CASSLEQGIDEQFF. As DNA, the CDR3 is TGTGCCAGCAGCTTGGAACAGGGAATCGATGAGCAGTTCTTC.

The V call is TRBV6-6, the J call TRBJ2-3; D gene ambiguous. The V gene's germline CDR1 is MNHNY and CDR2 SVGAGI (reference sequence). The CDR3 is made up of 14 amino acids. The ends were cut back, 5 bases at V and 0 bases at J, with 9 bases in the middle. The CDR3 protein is CASSHSSSTDTQYF. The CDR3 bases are TGTGCCAGCAGTCACAGCTCTAGCACAGATACGCAGTATTTT.

For the CDR3, the DNA is TGTGCCAGCAGTTTTCAGCGGAGCTCCTACAATGAGCAGTTCTTC. As protein: CASSFQRSSYNEQFF. The V call is TRBV28, the J call TRBJ2-1; the D gene is possibly TRBD2 (5 bases). Trimming took 3 bases from V and 0 from J, leaving 9 bases between them. The CDR3 is 15 amino acids. Germline V gene data show CDR1 as MDHEN and CDR2 as SYDVKM.

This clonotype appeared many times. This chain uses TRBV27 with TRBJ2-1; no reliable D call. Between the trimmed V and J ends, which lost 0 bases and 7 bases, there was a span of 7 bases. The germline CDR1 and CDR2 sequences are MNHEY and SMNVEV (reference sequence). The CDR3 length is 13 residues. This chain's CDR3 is CASSLSNGNEQFF. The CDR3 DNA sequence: TGTGCCAGCAGTTTATCGAACGGTAATGAGCAGTTCTTC.

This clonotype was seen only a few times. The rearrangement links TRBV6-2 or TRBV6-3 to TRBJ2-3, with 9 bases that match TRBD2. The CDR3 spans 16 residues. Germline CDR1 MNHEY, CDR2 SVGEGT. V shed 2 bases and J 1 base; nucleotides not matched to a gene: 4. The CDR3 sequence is CASSYPRTSGTDTQYF. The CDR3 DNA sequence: TGTGCCAGCAGTTACCCTAGGACTAGCGGCACAGATACGCAGTATTTT.

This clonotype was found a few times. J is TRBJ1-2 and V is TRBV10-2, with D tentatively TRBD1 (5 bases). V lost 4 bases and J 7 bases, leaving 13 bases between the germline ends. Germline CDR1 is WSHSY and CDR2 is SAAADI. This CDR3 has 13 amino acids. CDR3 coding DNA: TGCGCCAGCAGTGGAGCAGGGACTTCTGGCTACACCTTC. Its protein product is CASSGAGTSGYTF.

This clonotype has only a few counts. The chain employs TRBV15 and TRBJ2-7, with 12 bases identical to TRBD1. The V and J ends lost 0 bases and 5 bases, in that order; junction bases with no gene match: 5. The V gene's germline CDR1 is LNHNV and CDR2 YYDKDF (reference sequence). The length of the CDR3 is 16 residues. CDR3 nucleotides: TGTGCCACCAGCAGAGACCTGGGACAGGGGGCCAACGAGCAGTACTTC. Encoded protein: CATSRDLGQGANEQYF.

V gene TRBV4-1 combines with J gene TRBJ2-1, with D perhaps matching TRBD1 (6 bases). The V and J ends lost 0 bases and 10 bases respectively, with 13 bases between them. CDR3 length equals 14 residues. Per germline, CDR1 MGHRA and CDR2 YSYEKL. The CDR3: CASSQDVPQGEQFF. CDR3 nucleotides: TGCGCCAGCAGCCAAGACGTCCCACAGGGAGAGCAGTTCTTC.

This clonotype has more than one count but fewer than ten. This CDR3 is CSVTSGSSYEQYF. The CDR3 region has the DNA TGCAGCGTTACTAGCGGAAGCTCCTACGAGCAGTACTTC. V usage is TRBV29-1 and J usage is TRBJ2-7; 8 nucleotides match TRBD2. Germline CDR1 reads SQVTM; CDR2 reads ANQGSEA. The V gene end was trimmed by 5 bases and the J gene end by 0 bases; junction bases not matched to a gene: 3. This CDR3 is built from 13 residues.

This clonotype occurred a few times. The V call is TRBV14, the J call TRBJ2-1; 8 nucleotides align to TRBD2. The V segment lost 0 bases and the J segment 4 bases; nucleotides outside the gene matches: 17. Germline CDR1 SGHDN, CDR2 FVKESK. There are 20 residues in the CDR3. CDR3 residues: CASSQDIAELAGLIYNEQFF. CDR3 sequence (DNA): TGTGCCAGCAGCCAAGATATTGCGGAATTAGCGGGGCTTATTTACAATGAGCAGTTCTTC.

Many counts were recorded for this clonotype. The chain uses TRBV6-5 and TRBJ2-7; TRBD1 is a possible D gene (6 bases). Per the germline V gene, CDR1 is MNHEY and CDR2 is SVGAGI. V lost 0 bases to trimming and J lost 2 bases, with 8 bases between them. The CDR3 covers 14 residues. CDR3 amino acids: CASSYSSGAYEQYF. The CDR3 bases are TGTGCCAGCAGTTACTCGTCAGGGGCCTACGAGCAGTACTTC.

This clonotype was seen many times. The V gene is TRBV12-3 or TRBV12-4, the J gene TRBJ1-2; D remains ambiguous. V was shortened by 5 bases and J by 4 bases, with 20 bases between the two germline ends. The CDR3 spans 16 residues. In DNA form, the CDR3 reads TGTGCCAGCAGTCCCTCCTCACCGGGTCTCGGCTATGGCTACACCTTC. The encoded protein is CASSPSSPGLGYGYTF.

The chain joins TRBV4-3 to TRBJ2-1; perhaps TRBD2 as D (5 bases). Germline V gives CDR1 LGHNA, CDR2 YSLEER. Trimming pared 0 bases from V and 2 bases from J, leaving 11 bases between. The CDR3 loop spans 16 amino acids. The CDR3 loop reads CASSQDRSGAYNEQFF. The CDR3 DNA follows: TGCGCCAGCAGCCAAGATCGAAGCGGCGCCTACAATGAGCAGTTCTTC.

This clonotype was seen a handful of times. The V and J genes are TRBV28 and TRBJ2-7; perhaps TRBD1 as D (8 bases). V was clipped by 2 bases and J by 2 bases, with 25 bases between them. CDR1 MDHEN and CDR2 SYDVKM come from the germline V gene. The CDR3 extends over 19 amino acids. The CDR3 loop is CASSLPQGAVTSATYEQYF. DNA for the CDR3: TGTGCCAGCAGTTTACCCCAGGGGGCCGTTACTAGCGCTACCTACGAGCAGTACTTC.

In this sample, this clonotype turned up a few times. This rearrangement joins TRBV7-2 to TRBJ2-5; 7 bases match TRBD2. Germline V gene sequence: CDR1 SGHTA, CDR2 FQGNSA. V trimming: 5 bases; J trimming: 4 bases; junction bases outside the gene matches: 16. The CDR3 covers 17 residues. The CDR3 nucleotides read TGTGCCAGCAGCCCTCCTCGGGGGGAATGGCTGGCAGAGACCCAGTACTTC. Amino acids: CASSPPRGEWLAETQYF. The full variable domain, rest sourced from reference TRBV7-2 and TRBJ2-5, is GAGVSQSPSNKVTEKGKDVELRCDPISGHTALYWYRQSLGQGLEFLIYFQGNSAPDKSGLPSDRFSAERTGGSVSTLTIQRTQQEDSAVYLCASSPPRGEWLAETQYFGPGTRLLVL.

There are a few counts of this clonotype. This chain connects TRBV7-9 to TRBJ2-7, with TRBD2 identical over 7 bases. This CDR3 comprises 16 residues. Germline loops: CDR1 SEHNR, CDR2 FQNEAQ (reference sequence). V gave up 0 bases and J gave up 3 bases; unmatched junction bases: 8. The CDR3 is CASSLASRDYLYEQYF. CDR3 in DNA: TGTGCCAGCAGCTTAGCTTCCCGGGACTACCTCTACGAGCAGTACTTC.

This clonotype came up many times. DNA of the CDR3: TGTGCCAGCAGCCAAGTAACTAGCCGGGCCCTAGCTCAGGGCCAGTACTTC. This translates into CASSQVTSRALAQGQYF. The chain joins TRBV3-1 to TRBJ2-5; D might be TRBD2 (6 bases). Trimming left V 1 base short and J 10 bases short, with 25 bases between. The CDR3 sequence is 17 residues long. CDR1 and CDR2 (germline): LGHDT, YNNKEL (reference sequence).

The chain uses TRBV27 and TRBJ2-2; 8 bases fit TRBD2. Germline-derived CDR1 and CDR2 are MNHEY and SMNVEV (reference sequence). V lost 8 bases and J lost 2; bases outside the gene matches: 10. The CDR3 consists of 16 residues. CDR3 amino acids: CASREGRTPNTGELFF. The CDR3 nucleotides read TGTGCCAGCCGGGAGGGTCGGACACCTAACACCGGGGAGCTGTTTTTT.

As DNA, the CDR3 is TGTGCCAGCAGTGGCGGGGGGGCCCGGGGAAACATTCAGTACTTC. Residues: CASSGGGARGNIQYF. The chain recombines TRBV27 with TRBJ2-4; 9 nucleotides match TRBD2. Germline-derived CDR1 and CDR2 are MNHEY and SMNVEV (reference sequence). V was clipped by 5 bases and J by 6 bases; unmatched bases: 8. The CDR3 spans 15 residues.

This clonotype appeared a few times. DNA for the CDR3: TGTGCCAGCAGTTTATCTCGGACAGGGGCGGGAGGAGGCACCGGGGAGCTGTTTTTT. Its translation: CASSLSRTGAGGGTGELFF. The genes are TRBV27 and TRBJ2-2; a weak D match, TRBD1 (9 bases). CDR1 is MNHEY and CDR2 is SMNVEV in the germline V gene (reference sequence). Trimming left V 0 bases short and J 4 bases short, with 21 bases between. The CDR3 extends over 19 amino acids.

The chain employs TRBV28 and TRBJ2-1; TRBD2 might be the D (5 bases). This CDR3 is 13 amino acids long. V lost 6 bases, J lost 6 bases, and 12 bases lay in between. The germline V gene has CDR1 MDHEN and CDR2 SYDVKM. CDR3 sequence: CASSLYRGNEQFF. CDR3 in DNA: TGTGCCAGCAGCCTCTACCGGGGCAATGAGCAGTTCTTC.

The CDR3: CASSAYRGLSGELFF. CDR3 DNA: TGTGCCAGCAGCGCCTACAGGGGGCTCAGCGGGGAGCTGTTTTTT. J is TRBJ2-2 and V is TRBV5-6, with 9 bases identical to TRBD1. The germline CDR1 and CDR2 sequences are SGHDT and YYEEEE. The trim removed 4 bases at V and 7 bases at J, leaving 8 bases unmatched. The CDR3 contains 15 residues. Supplemented by reference TRBV5-6 and TRBJ2-2, the full variable domain reads DAGVTQSPTHLIKTRGQQVTLRCSPKSGHDTVSWYQQALGQGPQFIFQYYEEEERQRGNFPDRFSGHQFPNYSSELNVNALLLGDSALYLCASSAYRGLSGELFFGEGSRLTVL.

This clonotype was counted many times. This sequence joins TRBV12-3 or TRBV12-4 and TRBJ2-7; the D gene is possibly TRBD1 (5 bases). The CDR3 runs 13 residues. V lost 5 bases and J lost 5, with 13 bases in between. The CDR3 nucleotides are TGTGCCAGCAGTCCGACAGTAACCCACGAGCAGTACTTC. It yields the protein CASSPTVTHEQYF.